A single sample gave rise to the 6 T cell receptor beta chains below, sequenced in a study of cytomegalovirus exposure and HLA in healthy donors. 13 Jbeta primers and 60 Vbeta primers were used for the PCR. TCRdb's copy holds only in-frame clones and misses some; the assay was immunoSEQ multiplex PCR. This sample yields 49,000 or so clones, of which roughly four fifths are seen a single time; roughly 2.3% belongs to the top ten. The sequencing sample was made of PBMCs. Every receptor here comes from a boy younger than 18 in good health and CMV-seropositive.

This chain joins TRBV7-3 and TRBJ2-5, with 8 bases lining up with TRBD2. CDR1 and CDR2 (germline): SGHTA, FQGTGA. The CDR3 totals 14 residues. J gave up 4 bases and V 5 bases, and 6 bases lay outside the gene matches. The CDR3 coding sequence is TGTGCCAGCAGCCCGACTAGCGACGGAGAGACCCAGTACTTC. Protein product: CASSPTSDGETQYF.

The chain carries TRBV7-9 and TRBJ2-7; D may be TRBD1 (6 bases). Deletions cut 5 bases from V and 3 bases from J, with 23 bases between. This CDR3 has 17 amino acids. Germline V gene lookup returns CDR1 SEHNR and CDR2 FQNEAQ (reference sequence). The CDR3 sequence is CASSPKLSQGSYYEQYF. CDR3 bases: TGTGCCAGCAGCCCAAAGCTCAGTCAGGGGTCTTACTACGAGCAGTACTTC.

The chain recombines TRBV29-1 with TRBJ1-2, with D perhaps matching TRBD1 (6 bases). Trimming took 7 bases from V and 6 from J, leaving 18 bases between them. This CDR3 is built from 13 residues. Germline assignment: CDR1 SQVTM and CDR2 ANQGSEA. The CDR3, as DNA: TGCAGCGGTTCTTCTACAGGGCCCCATGGCTACACCTTC. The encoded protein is CSGSSTGPHGYTF. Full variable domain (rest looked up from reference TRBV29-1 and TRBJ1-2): SAVISQKPSRDICQRGTSLTIQCQVDSQVTMMFWYRQQPGQSLTLIATANQGSEATYESGFVIDKFPISRPNLTFSTLTVSNMSPEDSSIYLCSGSSTGPHGYTFGSGTRLTVV.

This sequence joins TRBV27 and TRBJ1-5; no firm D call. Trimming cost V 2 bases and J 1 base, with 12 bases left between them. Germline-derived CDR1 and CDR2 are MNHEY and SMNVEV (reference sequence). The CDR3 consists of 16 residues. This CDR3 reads CASSLMGTKSNQPQHF. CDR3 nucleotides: TGTGCCAGCAGTTTAATGGGCACCAAGAGCAATCAGCCCCAGCATTTT.

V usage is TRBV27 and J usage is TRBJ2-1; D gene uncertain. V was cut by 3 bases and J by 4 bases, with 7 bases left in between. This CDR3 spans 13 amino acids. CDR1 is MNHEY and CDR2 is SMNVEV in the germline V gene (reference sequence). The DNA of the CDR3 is TGTGCCAGCAGTTTCGGCAGGTACAATGAGCAGTTCTTC. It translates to CASSFGRYNEQFF.

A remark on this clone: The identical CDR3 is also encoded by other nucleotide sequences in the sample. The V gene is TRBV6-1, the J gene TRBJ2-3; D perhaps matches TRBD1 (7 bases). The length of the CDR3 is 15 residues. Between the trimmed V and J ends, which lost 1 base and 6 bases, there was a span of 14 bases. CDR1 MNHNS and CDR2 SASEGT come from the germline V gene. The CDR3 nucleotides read TGTGCCAGCAGTGAAGGGCCAGGGGGGTCGGATACGCAGTATTTT. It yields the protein CASSEGPGGSDTQYF.